This T cell receptor beta chain came from a study of cytomegalovirus exposure and HLA in healthy donors. Looking at the study overall: As an earlier analysis found, about 179 million T cells yielded approximately 100 million unique TCR beta sequences.

This clone was counted ten times or more. Antigen unknown. 60 Vbeta and 13 Jbeta primers were used in PCR. Data came from immunoSEQ multiplex PCR; TCRdb stores just in-frame clones and leaves some out. The table includes 140,000 to 150,000 clones, 9.7% detected once. Notes on the study in general: In an earlier analysis, most TCR beta V segments were productive about 87% or about 30% of the time. The authors judged a highly shared variant cluster likely a sequencing artifact. 150 or so TCR beta chains were listed as cytomegalovirus-associated.

The V end was cut by 11 bases, the J end by 0 bases, with 14 bases between. The CDR3 runs 14 residues. Germline CDR1 is MNHEY and CDR2 is SVGAGI. The chain combines TRBV6-5 with TRBJ1-3; D gene uncertain. The sequencing sample was made of PBMCs. The TCR was taken from a man aged 45-65 years in good health and CMV-seronegative. The CDR3 nucleotides are TGTGCCGCGATGACTGGCGGCTCTGGAAACACCATATATTTT. Amino acid sequence: CAAMTGGSGNTIYF.